These 20 T cell receptor beta chains originate from one sample sequenced in a study of blood T cells in healthy people across ages (dated by TCRdb to about 2015). The receptor library was made with 5' RACE. A second PCR of roughly 6 to 11 cycles was run with a J-beta primer mix and a sample-barcoded 5' primer. TCRdb applied fastp at Q25 and MiXCR to the public reads, then kept only in-frame beta chains. Under each unique CDR3 protein, matching rows form one entry showing the most common genes and DNA. The sample records 1.8 million or so distinct CDR3 sequences, roughly two fifths of which are singletons. The top ten clonotypes cover 23% of the sample. Sequenced: blood. Receptors originate from a human donor in good health.

This chain uses TRBV7-9 with TRBJ2-1; the D is unclear. There are 15 residues in the CDR3. Germline CDR1 SEHNR, CDR2 FQNEAQ (reference sequence). V shed 2 bases and J shed 6 bases, with 14 bases lying between them. The CDR3 DNA follows: TGTGCCAGCAGCTTATATGGTCCCTCGCGCAATGAGCAGTTCTTC. Encoded protein: CASSLYGPSRNEQFF.

CDR3 protein: CASSPLNPAGGLYF. The CDR3 DNA reads TGTGCCAGCAGTCCTTTAAATCCAGCAGGGGGACTGTACTTC. V and J are TRBV27 and TRBJ2-7; maybe TRBD1 (7 bases). Germline CDR1 reads MNHEY; CDR2 reads SMNVEV (reference sequence). The germline V and J ends were trimmed by 5 bases and 12 bases, with 23 bases remaining between them. This CDR3 is 14 amino acids long.

In this sample, this clonotype turned up a few times. The chain is built from TRBV4-3 and TRBJ1-2; D gene ambiguous. Germline CDR1 is LGHNA and CDR2 is YSLEER. This CDR3 comprises 15 residues. Trimming shortened V by 0 bases and J by 2 bases, and 10 bases separated the two germline ends. CDR3 residues: CASSQDRVTNYGYTF. CDR3 bases: TGCGCCAGCAGCCAAGATAGAGTTACGAACTATGGCTACACCTTC.

This clonotype was seen a handful of times. This chain links TRBV4-1 with TRBJ2-1; D unclear. Germline V gives CDR1 MGHRA, CDR2 YSYEKL. The CDR3 runs to 15 residues. The V gene lost 1 base and the J gene lost 5 bases, with 12 bases spanning the gap. The CDR3 region is CASSQALAADNEQFF. The CDR3 nucleotides are TGCGCCAGCAGCCAAGCTCTGGCCGCAGACAATGAGCAGTTCTTC.

This chain uses TRBV12-3 or TRBV12-4 with TRBJ2-1; weak D call: TRBD1 (6 bases). The CDR3 has 15 amino acids. Trimming pared 5 bases from V and 3 bases from J, leaving 14 bases between. CDR3 nucleotides: TGTGCCAGCAGTCCCGGGACAAGGAACTACAATGAGCAGTTCTTC. This translates into CASSPGTRNYNEQFF.

The gene calls are TRBV20-1 and TRBJ2-7, with a weak D call TRBD2 (6 bases). This CDR3 contains 16 residues. V was trimmed by 3 bases and J by 3 bases, leaving 21 bases between them. Germline-derived CDR1 and CDR2 are DFQATT and SNEGSKA (reference sequence). The CDR3 is CSASPGVQQTYYEQYF. DNA of the CDR3: TGCAGTGCTAGCCCGGGGGTGCAGCAAACTTACTACGAGCAGTACTTC.

This clonotype has more than one count but fewer than ten. This chain joins TRBV7-2 and TRBJ2-3; TRBD2 matches 9 bases. With 5 bases clipped from V and 2 bases from J, the junction kept 8 bases outside the gene matches. Germline CDR1 and CDR2: SGHTA and FQGNSA. The CDR3 has 16 amino acids. CDR3 nucleotide sequence: TGTGCCAGCAGCCGCAGGAGCGGGGGGTCCACAGATACGCAGTATTTT. It specifies CASSRRSGGSTDTQYF.

V is TRBV28 and J is TRBJ1-2; no clear D. This CDR3 spans 14 amino acids. Germline V gene sequence: CDR1 MDHEN, CDR2 SYDVKM. V was pared by 3 bases and J by 8 bases, with 16 bases between. For the CDR3, the DNA is TGTGCCAGCAGTTTCCCCTTGAGCTCGAAGGGCTACACCTTC. Protein: CASSFPLSSKGYTF.

The rearrangement links TRBV11-2 to TRBJ1-5; the D is unclear. V was trimmed by 2 bases and J by 3 bases, leaving 5 bases between them. In germline, CDR1 is SGHAT, CDR2 FQNNGV. The CDR3 is made up of 13 amino acids. This CDR3 reads CASSLWNNQPQHF. The CDR3 DNA is TGTGCCAGCAGCTTATGGAACAATCAGCCCCAGCATTTT.

The chain is built from TRBV20-1 and TRBJ1-5; D not resolved. Germline V CDR1 and CDR2: DFQATT, SNEGSKA (reference sequence). Trimming removed 3 bases from V and 6 bases from J, with 12 bases in between. The CDR3 is 13 amino acids. CDR3 coding DNA: TGCAGTGCTAGTAAGACAATAGGTCAGCCCCAGCATTTT. This sequence encodes CSASKTIGQPQHF.

This clonotype was observed at least ten times. This chain uses TRBV9 with TRBJ1-1; D is uncertain. Germline V lookup: CDR1 SGDLS, CDR2 YYNGEE. This CDR3 has 13 residues. The V end lost 1 base, the J end lost 8 bases, and 12 bases lay between the germline ends. The CDR3 loop is CASSVSGQAEAFF. In nucleotides, the CDR3 is TGTGCCAGCAGCGTATCTGGGCAGGCAGAAGCTTTCTTT. The entire variable domain, with the rest obtained from reference TRBV9 and TRBJ1-1, is as follows: DSGVTQTPKHLITATGQRVTLRCSPRSGDLSVYWYQQSLDQGLQFLIQYYNGEERAKGNILERFSAQQFPDLHSELNLSSLELGDSALYFCASSVSGQAEAFFGQGTRLTVV.

In this sample, this clonotype turned up many times. The chain couples TRBV6-1 to TRBJ2-1, with TRBD2 identical over 11 bases. CDR1 MNHNS and CDR2 SASEGT come from the germline V gene. Germline trimming cut 1 base from V and 8 bases from J; bases unmatched to any gene: 4. The CDR3 runs to 15 residues. The CDR3 DNA sequence: TGTGCCAGCAGTGAAGTAGCGGGGGGGCTTGATGAGCAGTTCTTC. Encoded protein: CASSEVAGGLDEQFF.

J is TRBJ1-4 and V is TRBV6-6; D might be TRBD1 (5 bases). V dropped 3 bases and J dropped 8 bases, with 13 bases sitting between them. Germline loops: CDR1 MNHNY, CDR2 SVGAGI (reference sequence). There are 14 residues in the CDR3. The CDR3 loop reads CASSYGGVGEKLFF. The CDR3 DNA is TGTGCCAGCAGTTATGGAGGGGTTGGGGAAAAACTGTTTTTT.

The chain links TRBV6-5 to TRBJ1-3; 9 nucleotides line up with TRBD1. Germline V gene sequence: CDR1 MNHEY, CDR2 SVGAGI. V shed 6 bases, J shed 4 bases, and the junction held 7 bases outside the gene matches. The CDR3 is 15 amino acids. This CDR3 is CASRHAGTGGNTIYF. CDR3 bases: TGTGCCAGCAGGCATGCAGGGACAGGGGGAAACACCATATATTTT.

This clonotype was observed a single time. The V call is TRBV4-1, the J call TRBJ1-5; tentatively, D is TRBD1 (5 bases). Trimming removed 3 bases from V and 3 bases from J, with 9 bases in between. CDR1 is MGHRA, CDR2 YSYEKL, per germline. The CDR3 covers 14 residues. CDR3 DNA sequence: TGCGCCAGCAGCCAGGCGGGGGACAATCAGCCCCAGCATTTT. It codes for CASSQAGDNQPQHF.

In its sample, this clonotype was seen a few times. This chain joins TRBV12-3 or TRBV12-4 and TRBJ2-1, with D possibly called TRBD1 or TRBD2 (5 bases each). Trimming took off 5 bases at V and 10 bases at J, with 6 bases between the two ends. The CDR3 totals 10 residues. The CDR3 nucleotides read TGTGCCAGCAGTCGGGACGAGCAGTTCTTC. Translation: CASSRDEQFF.

This clonotype has at least ten counts. J is TRBJ2-4 and V is TRBV20-1; D is uncertain. Trimming pared 3 bases from V and 0 bases from J, leaving 9 bases between. Germline CDR1 is DFQATT and CDR2 is SNEGSKA (reference sequence). The CDR3 spans 14 residues. Here the CDR3 DNA reads TGCAGTGCTAGGGTCCCCCTAGCCAAAAACATTCAGTACTTC. Its protein product is CSARVPLAKNIQYF.

This clonotype has more than one count but fewer than ten. This chain joins TRBV12-3 or TRBV12-4 and TRBJ2-1; D is possibly TRBD2 (5 bases). V was pared by 5 bases and J by 2 bases, with 10 bases between. The CDR3 is 14 residues long. CDR3 loop: CASSPHGAYNEQFF. The CDR3 DNA follows: TGTGCCAGCAGTCCTCACGGGGCCTACAATGAGCAGTTCTTC.

This clonotype occurred a few times. Here the CDR3 DNA reads TGTGCCAGCAGCCAGATGGACAGGGACTATGAGCAGTTCTTC. Protein: CASSQMDRDYEQFF. The J gene is TRBJ2-1, the V gene TRBV4-2; 8 bases fit TRBD1. This CDR3 has 14 amino acids. Germline CDR1 LGHNA, CDR2 YNFKEQ. V lost 3 bases and J lost 8; bases outside the gene matches: 6.

The rearrangement uses TRBV7-2 and TRBJ1-5, with a tentative D call TRBD1 (5 bases). The CDR3 spans 14 residues. Germline CDR1 SGHTA, CDR2 FQGNSA. Deletions cut 1 base from V and 5 bases from J, with 9 bases between. The CDR3 nucleotides read TGTGCCAGCAGCTTAGTGTCCAGGGATCAGCCCCAGCATTTT. Translated: CASSLVSRDQPQHF.